This T cell receptor beta chain was recorded in a study of CD8+CD57+ T cells in acquired aplastic anemia. About the study: When averaged, DNA from sorted CD4+ and CD8+ cells came to approximately 3.2 ug. Notes on the study in general: There were some 30 CD8+ CDR3 sequences that occurred in both patients and controls.

V lost 2 bases and J lost 2, with 8 bases in between. Germline assignment: CDR1 SGHRS and CDR2 YFSETQ. There are 15 residues in the CDR3. Genomic DNA, serving as template, underwent TCR beta VDJ and CDR3 profiling. TCRdb re-called the reads through MiXCR, storing one row per CDR3 protein. The table has around 220,000 distinct CDR3 sequences, almost 50% seen once. Patients chosen for sequencing had CD8+CD57+ cells that had expanded, as shown by flow cytometry. No therapy had been given to the patients at the time of blood sampling. This clonotype has a count of ten or more. No antigen is known for it. The TCR comes from a human donor with aplastic anemia. The gene calls are TRBV5-1 and TRBJ2-6; D gene uncertain. The sequencing input was sorted CD4+, CD8+, or CD8+CD57+ T cells (not recorded which) from PBMCs. CDR3 sequence (DNA): TGCGCCAGCAGCTTAGGCGGAACTGGGGCCAACGTCCTGACTTTC. Protein: CASSLGGTGANVLTF. Combining the CDR3 with reference TRBV5-1 and TRBJ2-6 gives the whole variable domain KAGVTQTPRYLIKTRGQQVTLSCSPISGHRSVSWYQQTPGQGLQFLFEYFSETQRNKGNFPGRFSGRQFSNSRSEMNVSTLELGDSALYLCASSLGGTGANVLTFGAGSRLTVL.